This is a list of T cell receptor beta chains from one sample in a study of PD-1 blockade in classical Hodgkin lymphoma. This table comes from immunoSEQ multiplex PCR, and its TCRdb copy is limited to in-frame clones, with some not included. Among over 60,000 clones listed, more than 90% were seen once. Sequencing used peripheral blood mononuclear cells (PBMCs), obtained before the fourth cycle of nivolumab. Source of these receptors: a human donor with classical Hodgkin lymphoma. CDR3s include the opening cysteine and the closing phenylalanine or tryptophan. The D gene is left open where the match is weak. Some rows have no size entry. The others give once, few or many, or a class for an expanded clone.

d_gene: .
abundance: .
v_gene: TRBV19
j_gene: TRBJ2-7
CDR3nt: TGTGCCAGTAATCCAGGGAAGATGGACTACGAGCAGTACTTC
CDR3aa: CASNPGKMDYEQYF

d_gene: TRBD1
abundance: .
v_gene: TRBV19
j_gene: TRBJ2-5
CDR3nt: TGTGCCAGTAGTAACGACAGGGGAATTTACGGGACCCAGTACTTC
CDR3aa: CASSNDRGIYGTQYF

d_gene: .
abundance: .
v_gene: TRBV7-9
j_gene: TRBJ2-2
CDR3nt: TGTGCCAGCAGCTTAGCGATAGGACTATCGAACACCGGGGAGCTGTTTTTT
CDR3aa: CASSLAIGLSNTGELFF

d_gene: TRBD1
abundance: .
v_gene: TRBV19
j_gene: TRBJ1-5
CDR3nt: TGTGCCAGTAGTATAGATCTCGGGACAGATTATAGCAATCAGCCCCAGCATTTT
CDR3aa: CASSIDLGTDYSNQPQHF

d_gene: TRBD2
abundance: .
v_gene: TRBV11-2
j_gene: TRBJ2-1
CDR3nt: TGTGCCAGCAGCCGAACTAGCGGGAGATCCTACAATGAGCAGTTCTTC
CDR3aa: CASSRTSGRSYNEQFF

d_gene: .
abundance: .
v_gene: TRBV7-2
j_gene: TRBJ2-5
CDR3nt: TGTGCCAGCAGCTCTAAGGGGTTGGACAGCCAAGAGACCCAGTACTTC
CDR3aa: CASSSKGLDSQETQYF

d_gene: TRBD1
abundance: .
v_gene: TRBV6-5
j_gene: TRBJ2-5
CDR3nt: TGTGCCAGCAGTTACACAGGGGGCTCTCAAGAGACCCAGTACTTC
CDR3aa: CASSYTGGSQETQYF

d_gene: TRBD2
abundance: .
v_gene: TRBV2
j_gene: TRBJ2-3
CDR3nt: TGTGCCAGCAGCGATGGGGGGACTAGACATCCTACGCAGTATTTT
CDR3aa: CASSDGGTRHPTQYF

d_gene: .
abundance: once
v_gene: TRBV11-2
j_gene: TRBJ2-1
CDR3nt: TGTGCCAGCAGCTTAGTCCCGTGGGGGGCGGTGGTTAAGAAGGATGAGCAGTTCTTC
CDR3aa: CASSLVPWGAVVKKDEQFF

d_gene: TRBD2
abundance: once
v_gene: TRBV7-8
j_gene: TRBJ2-7
CDR3nt: TGTGCCAGCAGCTTAACCGCTAGCGGGGGGGCGGGCGAGCAGTACTTC
CDR3aa: CASSLTASGGAGEQYF

d_gene: .
abundance: .
v_gene: TRBV6-1
j_gene: TRBJ1-2
CDR3nt: TGTGCCAGCACCCGGACAGACTATGGCTACACCTTC
CDR3aa: CASTRTDYGYTF

d_gene: TRBD2
abundance: .
v_gene: TRBV11-2
j_gene: TRBJ2-7
CDR3nt: TGTGCCAGCAGCTTGACTAGCGGTTCCAGCTACGAGCAGTACTTC
CDR3aa: CASSLTSGSSYEQYF

d_gene: TRBD2
abundance: .
v_gene: TRBV27
j_gene: TRBJ2-7
CDR3nt: TGTGCCAGCAGAGCCGGGGGGGGTTGGGGCGAGCAGTACTTC
CDR3aa: CASRAGGGWGEQYF

d_gene: TRBD2
abundance: .
v_gene: TRBV19
j_gene: TRBJ2-1
CDR3nt: TGTGCCAGTAGTATCCCAGGACTAGGTTCGGTTGAGCAGTTCTTC
CDR3aa: CASSIPGLGSVEQFF

d_gene: .
abundance: .
v_gene: TRBV19
j_gene: TRBJ1-2
CDR3nt: TGTGCCAGTAGTATTAGGGGTCTCTCCTATGGCTACACCTTC
CDR3aa: CASSIRGLSYGYTF

d_gene: .
abundance: .
v_gene: TRBV2
j_gene: TRBJ2-1
CDR3nt: TGTGCCAGCAGTGGTCAGGGGAGTAATGAGCAGTTCTTC
CDR3aa: CASSGQGSNEQFF

d_gene: .
abundance: .
v_gene: TRBV27
j_gene: TRBJ2-7
CDR3nt: TGTGCCAGCAGTTTAAAGTTGGGCGGTTCTACCTACGAGCAGTACTTC
CDR3aa: CASSLKLGGSTYEQYF

d_gene: .
abundance: .
v_gene: TRBV2
j_gene: TRBJ2-7
CDR3nt: TGTGCCAGCAGTGTTAAAAGCTCCTACGAGCAGTACTTC
CDR3aa: CASSVKSSYEQYF

d_gene: .
abundance: once
v_gene: TRBV27
j_gene: TRBJ2-1
CDR3nt: TGTGCCAGCAGTCCAGTCCCGGGACCCCCCGCGGAGCAGTTCTTC
CDR3aa: CASSPVPGPPAEQFF

d_gene: .
abundance: once
v_gene: TRBV4-1
j_gene: TRBJ2-4
CDR3nt: TGCGCCAGCAGCCAAGGGGCCCTATTAAATCAGTACTTC
CDR3aa: CASSQGALLNQYF

d_gene: TRBD1
abundance: once
v_gene: TRBV28
j_gene: TRBJ2-7
CDR3nt: TGTGCCAGCAAGAAGGGACAGGGCTACGAGCAGTACTTC
CDR3aa: CASKKGQGYEQYF